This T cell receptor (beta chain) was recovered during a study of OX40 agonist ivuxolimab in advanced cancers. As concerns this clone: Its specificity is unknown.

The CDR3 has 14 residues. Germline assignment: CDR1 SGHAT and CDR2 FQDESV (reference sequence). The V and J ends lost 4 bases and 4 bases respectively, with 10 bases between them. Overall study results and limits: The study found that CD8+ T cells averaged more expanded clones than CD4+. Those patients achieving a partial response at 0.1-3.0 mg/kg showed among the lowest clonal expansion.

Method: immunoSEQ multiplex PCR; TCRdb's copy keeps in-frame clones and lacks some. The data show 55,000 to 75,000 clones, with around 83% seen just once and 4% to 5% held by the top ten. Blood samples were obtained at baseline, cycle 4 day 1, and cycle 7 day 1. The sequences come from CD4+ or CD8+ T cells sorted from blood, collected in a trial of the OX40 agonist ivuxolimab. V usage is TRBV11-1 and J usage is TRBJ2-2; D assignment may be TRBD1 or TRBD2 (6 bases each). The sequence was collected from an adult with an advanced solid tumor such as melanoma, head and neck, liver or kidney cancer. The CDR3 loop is CASSWGRGTGELFF. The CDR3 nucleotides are TGTGCCAGCAGCTGGGGGCGGGGCACCGGGGAGCTGTTTTTT.